This TCR beta chain stems from a study of blood T cells in healthy people across ages. A sample-barcoded 5' primer and a J-beta primer mix were used in a second PCR of about 7 to 12 cycles. Per-sample output comprised a minimum of 3 million paired-end reads containing CDR3. TCRdb re-derived calls from the 5' RACE reads in MiXCR, one entry per CDR3 protein. Among some 670,000 distinct CDR3 sequences, approximately 52% were seen once, and the ten largest hold approximately 13%. V was trimmed by 1 base and J by 2 bases, leaving 27 bases between them. The CDR3 consists of 21 residues. The germline V gene has CDR1 SGHAT and CDR2 FQNNGV. Drawing of peripheral blood yielded about 10 milliliters from each donor. This clonotype occurred a few times.

This chain links TRBV11-2 with TRBJ2-1; tentatively, D is TRBD1 or TRBD2 (6 bases each). This clonotype originated in a woman older than 75 in good health. Sequenced input: blood. The CDR3 loop is CASSLGGASIQARTTYNEQFF. CDR3 bases: TGTGCCAGCAGCTTAGGGGGGGCCTCAATACAGGCTCGGACCACCTACAATGAGCAGTTCTTC.